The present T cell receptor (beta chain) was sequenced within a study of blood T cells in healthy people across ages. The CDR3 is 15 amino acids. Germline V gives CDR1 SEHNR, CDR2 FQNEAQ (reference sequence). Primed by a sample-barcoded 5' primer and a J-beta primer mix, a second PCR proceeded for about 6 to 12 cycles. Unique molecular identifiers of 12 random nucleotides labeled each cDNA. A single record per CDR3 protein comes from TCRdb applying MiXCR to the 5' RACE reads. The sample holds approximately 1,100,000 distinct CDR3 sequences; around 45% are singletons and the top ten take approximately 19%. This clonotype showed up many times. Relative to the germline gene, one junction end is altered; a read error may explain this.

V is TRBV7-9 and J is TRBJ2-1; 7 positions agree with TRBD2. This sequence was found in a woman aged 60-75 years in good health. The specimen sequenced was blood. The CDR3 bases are TGTGCCAGCAGCTTAGTGAGCGGGACCTATAATGAGCAGTTCTTC. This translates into CASSLVSGTYNEQFF.